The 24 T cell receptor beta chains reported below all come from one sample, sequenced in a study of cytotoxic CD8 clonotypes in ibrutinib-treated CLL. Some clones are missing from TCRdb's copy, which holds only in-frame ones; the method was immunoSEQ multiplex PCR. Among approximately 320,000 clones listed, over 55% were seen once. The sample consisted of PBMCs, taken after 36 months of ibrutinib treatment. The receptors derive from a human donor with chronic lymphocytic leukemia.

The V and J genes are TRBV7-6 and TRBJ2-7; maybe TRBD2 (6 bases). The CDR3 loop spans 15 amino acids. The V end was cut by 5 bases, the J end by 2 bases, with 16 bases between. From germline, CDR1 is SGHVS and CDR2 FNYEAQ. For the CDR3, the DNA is TGTGCCAGCAGCCCCTGGGCGGGGAAAACCTACGAGCAGTACTTC. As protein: CASSPWAGKTYEQYF.

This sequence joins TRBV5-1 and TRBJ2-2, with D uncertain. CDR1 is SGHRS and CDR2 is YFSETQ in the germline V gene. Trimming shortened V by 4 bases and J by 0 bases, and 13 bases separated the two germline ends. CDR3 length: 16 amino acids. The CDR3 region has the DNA TGCGCCAGCAGCCCGGAATTTCTGGCGAACACCGGGGAGCTGTTTTTT. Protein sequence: CASSPEFLANTGELFF. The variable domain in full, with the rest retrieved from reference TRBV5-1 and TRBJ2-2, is KAGVTQTPRYLIKTRGQQVTLSCSPISGHRSVSWYQQTPGQGLQFLFEYFSETQRNKGNFPGRFSGRQFSNSRSEMNVSTLELGDSALYLCASSPEFLANTGELFFGEGSRLTVL.

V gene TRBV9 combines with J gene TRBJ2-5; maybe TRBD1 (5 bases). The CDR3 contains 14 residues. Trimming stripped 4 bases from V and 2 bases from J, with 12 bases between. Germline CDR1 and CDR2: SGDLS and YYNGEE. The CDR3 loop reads CASSFQGIQETQYF. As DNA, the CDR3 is TGTGCCAGCAGCTTCCAGGGTATTCAAGAGACCCAGTACTTC.

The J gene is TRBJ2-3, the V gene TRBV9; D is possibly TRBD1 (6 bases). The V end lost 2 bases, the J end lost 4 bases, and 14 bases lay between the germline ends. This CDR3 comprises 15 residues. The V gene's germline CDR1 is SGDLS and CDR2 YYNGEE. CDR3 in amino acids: CASSVFQGPADTQYF. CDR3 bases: TGTGCCAGCAGCGTCTTCCAGGGGCCGGCAGATACGCAGTATTTT.

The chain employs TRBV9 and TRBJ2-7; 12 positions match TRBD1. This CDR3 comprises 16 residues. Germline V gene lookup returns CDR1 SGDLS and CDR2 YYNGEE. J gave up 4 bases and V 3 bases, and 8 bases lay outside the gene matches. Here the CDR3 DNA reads TGTGCCAGCAGCGCTCCGGGACAGGGGGCGGGGTACGAGCAGTACTTC. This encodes CASSAPGQGAGYEQYF.

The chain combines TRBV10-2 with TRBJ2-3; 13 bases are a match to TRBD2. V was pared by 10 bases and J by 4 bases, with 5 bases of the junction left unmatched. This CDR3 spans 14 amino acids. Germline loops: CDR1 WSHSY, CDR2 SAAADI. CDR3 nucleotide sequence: TGCGCCATCGGACTAGCGGGAGTCGCAGATACGCAGTATTTT. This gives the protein CAIGLAGVADTQYF.

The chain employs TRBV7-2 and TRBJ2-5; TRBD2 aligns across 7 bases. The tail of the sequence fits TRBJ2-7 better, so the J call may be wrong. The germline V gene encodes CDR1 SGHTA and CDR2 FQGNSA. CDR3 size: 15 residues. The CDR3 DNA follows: TGTGCCAGCAGCCGTCTAGGGGAGGGATCCTACGAGCAGTACTTC. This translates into CASSRLGEGSYEQYF.

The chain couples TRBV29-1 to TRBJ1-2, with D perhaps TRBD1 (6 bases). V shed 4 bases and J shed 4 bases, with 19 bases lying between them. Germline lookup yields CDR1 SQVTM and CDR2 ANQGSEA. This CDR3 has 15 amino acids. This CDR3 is CSVVGAGRGRYGYTF. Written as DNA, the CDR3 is TGCAGCGTTGTGGGGGCCGGACGGGGCCGCTATGGCTACACCTTC.

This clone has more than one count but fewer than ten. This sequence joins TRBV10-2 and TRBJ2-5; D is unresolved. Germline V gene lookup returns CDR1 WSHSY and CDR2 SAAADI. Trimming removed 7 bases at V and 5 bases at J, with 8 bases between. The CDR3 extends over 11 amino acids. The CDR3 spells CASTIGETQYF. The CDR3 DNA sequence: TGCGCCAGCACCATCGGGGAGACCCAGTACTTC.

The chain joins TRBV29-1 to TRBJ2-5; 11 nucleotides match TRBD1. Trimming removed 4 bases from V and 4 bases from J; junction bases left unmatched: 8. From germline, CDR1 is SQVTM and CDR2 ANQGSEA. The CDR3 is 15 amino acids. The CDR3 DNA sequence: TGCAGCGTTGTAATCCCGGACAGGGGGCCAGAGACCCAGTACTTC. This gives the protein CSVVIPDRGPETQYF.

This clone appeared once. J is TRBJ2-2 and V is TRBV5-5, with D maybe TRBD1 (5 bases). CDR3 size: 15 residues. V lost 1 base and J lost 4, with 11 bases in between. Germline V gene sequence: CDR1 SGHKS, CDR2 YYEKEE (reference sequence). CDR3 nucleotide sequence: TGTGCCAGCAGCTTGTCGCTAGGGGTCACCGGGGAGCTGTTTTTT. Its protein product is CASSLSLGVTGELFF.

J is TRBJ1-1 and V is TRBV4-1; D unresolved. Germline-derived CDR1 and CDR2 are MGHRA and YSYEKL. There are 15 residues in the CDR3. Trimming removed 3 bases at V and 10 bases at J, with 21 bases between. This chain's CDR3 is CASSQYGIPTRGAFF. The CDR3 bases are TGCGCCAGCAGCCAGTACGGGATCCCTACTCGGGGAGCTTTCTTT.

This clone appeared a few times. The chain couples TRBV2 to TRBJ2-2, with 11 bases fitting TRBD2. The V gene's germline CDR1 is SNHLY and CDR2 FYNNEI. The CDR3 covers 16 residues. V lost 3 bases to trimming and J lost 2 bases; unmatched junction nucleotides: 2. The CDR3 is CASSETSGVNTGELFF. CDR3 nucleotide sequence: TGTGCCAGCAGTGAGACTAGCGGGGTCAACACCGGGGAGCTGTTTTTT.

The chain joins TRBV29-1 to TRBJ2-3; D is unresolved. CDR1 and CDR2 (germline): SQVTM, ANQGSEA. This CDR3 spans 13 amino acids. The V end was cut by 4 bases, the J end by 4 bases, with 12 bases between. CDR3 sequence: CSVGPVGADTQYF. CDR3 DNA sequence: TGCAGCGTTGGTCCTGTCGGTGCAGATACGCAGTATTTT.

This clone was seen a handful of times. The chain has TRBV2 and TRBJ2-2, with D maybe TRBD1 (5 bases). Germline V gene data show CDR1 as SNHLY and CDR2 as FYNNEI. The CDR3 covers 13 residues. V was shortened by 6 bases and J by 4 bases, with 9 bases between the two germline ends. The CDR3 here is CASSPTGTGELFF. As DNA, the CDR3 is TGTGCCAGCAGCCCCACAGGCACCGGGGAGCTGTTTTTT.

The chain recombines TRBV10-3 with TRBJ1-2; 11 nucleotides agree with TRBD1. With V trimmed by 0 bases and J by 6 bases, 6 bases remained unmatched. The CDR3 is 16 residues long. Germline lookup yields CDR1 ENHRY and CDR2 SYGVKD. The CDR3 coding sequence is TGTGCCATCAGTGAGTCGCGGACAGGGGGCGGAAATGGCTACACCTTC. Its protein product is CAISESRTGGGNGYTF.

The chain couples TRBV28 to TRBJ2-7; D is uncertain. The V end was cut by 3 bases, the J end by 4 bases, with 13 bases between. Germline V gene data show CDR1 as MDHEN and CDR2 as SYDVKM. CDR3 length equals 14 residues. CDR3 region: CASSLVTIYYEQYF. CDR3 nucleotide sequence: TGTGCCAGCAGTTTGGTGACCATCTATTACGAGCAGTACTTC.

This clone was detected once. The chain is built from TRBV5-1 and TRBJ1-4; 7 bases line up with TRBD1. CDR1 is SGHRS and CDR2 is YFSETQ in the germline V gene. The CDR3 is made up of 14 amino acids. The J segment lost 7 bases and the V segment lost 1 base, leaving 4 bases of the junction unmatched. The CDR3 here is CASSLIHRGEKLFF. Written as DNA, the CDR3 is TGCGCCAGCAGCTTGATTCACAGGGGTGAAAAACTGTTTTTT.

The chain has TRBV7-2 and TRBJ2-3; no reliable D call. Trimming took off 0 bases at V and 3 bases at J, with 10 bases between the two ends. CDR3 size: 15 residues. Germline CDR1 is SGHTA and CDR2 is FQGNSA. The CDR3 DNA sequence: TGTGCCAGCAGCTTAGCCAGGTCGCGGACAGATACGCAGTATTTT. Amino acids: CASSLARSRTDTQYF.

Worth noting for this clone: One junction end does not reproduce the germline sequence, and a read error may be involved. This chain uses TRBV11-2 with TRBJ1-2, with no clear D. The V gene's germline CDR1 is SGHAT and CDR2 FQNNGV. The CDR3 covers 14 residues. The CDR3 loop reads CASSLDRWGYGYTF. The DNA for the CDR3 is TGTGCCAGCAGCCTAGATAGGTGGGGCTATGGCTACACCTTC. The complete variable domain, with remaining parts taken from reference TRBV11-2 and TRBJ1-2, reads EAGVAQSPRYKIIEKRQSVAFWCNPISGHATLYWYQQILGQGPKLLIQFQNNGVVDDSQLPKDRFSAERLKGVDSTLKIQPAKLEDSAVYLCASSLDRWGYGYTFGSGTRLTVV.

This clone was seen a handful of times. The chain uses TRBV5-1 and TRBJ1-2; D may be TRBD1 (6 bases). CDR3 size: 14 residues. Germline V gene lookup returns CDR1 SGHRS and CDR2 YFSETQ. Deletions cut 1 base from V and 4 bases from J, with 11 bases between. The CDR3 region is CASSLTQGFYGYTF. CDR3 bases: TGCGCCAGCAGCTTGACGCAGGGGTTCTATGGCTACACCTTC. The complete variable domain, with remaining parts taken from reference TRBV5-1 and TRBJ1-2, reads KAGVTQTPRYLIKTRGQQVTLSCSPISGHRSVSWYQQTPGQGLQFLFEYFSETQRNKGNFPGRFSGRQFSNSRSEMNVSTLELGDSALYLCASSLTQGFYGYTFGSGTRLTVV.

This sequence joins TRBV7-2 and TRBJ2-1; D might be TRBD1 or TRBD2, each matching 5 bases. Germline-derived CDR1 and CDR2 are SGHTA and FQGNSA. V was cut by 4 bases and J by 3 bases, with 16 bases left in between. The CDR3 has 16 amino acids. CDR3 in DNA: TGTGCCAGCAGCTCCGGGGCTATTACATTCTACAATGAGCAGTTCTTC. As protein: CASSSGAITFYNEQFF.

CDR3 sequence (DNA): TGTGCCAGCAGTCTGGACAGGATCACCGGGGAGCTGTTTTTT. Translating it yields CASSLDRITGELFF. This chain uses TRBV5-8 with TRBJ2-2; TRBD1 matches 7 bases. After removal of 5 bases from V and 4 bases from J, the junction contained 5 bases not matched to a gene. The CDR3 runs to 14 residues. The germline V gene encodes CDR1 SGHTS and CDR2 YDEGEE.

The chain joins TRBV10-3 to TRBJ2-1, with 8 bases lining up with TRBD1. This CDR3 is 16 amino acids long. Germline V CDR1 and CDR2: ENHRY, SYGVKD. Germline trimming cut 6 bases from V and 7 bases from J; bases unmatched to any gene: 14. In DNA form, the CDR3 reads TGTGCCATCAGGCCGCGGACAGGGCTTTCTGGGAATGAGCAGTTCTTC. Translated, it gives CAIRPRTGLSGNEQFF.